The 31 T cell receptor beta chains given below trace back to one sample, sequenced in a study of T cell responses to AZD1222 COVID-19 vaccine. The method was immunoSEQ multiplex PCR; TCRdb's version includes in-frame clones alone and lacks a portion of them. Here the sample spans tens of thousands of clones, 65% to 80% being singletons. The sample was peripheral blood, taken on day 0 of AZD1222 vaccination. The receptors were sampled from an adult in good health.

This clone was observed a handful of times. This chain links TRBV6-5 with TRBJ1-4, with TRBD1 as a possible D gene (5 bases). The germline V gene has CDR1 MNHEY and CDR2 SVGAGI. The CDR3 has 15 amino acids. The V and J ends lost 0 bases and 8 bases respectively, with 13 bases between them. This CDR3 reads CASSYSGTRVEKLFF. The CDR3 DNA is TGTGCCAGCAGTTACTCCGGGACCCGGGTCGAAAAACTGTTTTTT.

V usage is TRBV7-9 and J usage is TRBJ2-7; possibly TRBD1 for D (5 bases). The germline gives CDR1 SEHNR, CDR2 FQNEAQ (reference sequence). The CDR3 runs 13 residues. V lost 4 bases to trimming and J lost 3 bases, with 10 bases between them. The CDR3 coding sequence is TGTGCCAGCAGCTCCCCGACAGTCTACGAGCAGTACTTC. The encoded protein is CASSSPTVYEQYF.

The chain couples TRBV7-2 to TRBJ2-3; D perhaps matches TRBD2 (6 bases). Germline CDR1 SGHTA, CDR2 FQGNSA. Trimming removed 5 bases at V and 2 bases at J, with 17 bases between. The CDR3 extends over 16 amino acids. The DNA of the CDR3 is TGTGCCAGCAGCCCTAACGGTCGGAGGGACACAGATACGCAGTATTTT. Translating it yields CASSPNGRRDTDTQYF.

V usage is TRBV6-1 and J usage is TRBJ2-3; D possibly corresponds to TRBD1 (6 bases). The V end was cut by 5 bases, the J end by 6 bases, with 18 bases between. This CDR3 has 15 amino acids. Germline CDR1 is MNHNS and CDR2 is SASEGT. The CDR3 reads CASSLPTGFEDTQYF. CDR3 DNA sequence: TGTGCCAGCAGTTTACCAACAGGGTTTGAGGATACGCAGTATTTT.

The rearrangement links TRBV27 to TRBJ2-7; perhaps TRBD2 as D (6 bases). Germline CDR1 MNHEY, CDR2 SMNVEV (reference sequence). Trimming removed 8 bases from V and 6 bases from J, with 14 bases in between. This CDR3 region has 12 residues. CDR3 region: CASGIGGLEQYF. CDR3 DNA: TGTGCCAGCGGGATAGGAGGGCTCGAGCAGTACTTC.

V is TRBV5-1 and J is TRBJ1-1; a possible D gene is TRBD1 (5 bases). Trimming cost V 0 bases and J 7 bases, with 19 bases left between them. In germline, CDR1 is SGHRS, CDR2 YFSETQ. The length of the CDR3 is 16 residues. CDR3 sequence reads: CASSLVSGPRAGEAFF. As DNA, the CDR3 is TGCGCCAGCAGCTTGGTTTCGGGGCCCAGAGCAGGTGAAGCTTTCTTT.

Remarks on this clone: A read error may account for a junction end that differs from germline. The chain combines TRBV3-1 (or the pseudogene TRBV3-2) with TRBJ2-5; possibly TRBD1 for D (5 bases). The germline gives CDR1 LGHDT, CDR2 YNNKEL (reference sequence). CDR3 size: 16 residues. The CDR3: CASSQGVIGRVETRYF. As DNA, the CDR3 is TGTGCCAGCAGCCAAGGTGTGATAGGCAGGGTAGAGACCCGGTACTTC.

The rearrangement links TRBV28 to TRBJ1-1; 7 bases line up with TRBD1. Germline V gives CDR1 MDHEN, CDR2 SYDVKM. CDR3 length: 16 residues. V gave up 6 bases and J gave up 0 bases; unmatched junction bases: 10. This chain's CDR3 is CASRGLTGPMNTEAFF. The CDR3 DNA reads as TGTGCCAGCAGAGGCCTGACAGGGCCTATGAACACTGAAGCTTTCTTT.

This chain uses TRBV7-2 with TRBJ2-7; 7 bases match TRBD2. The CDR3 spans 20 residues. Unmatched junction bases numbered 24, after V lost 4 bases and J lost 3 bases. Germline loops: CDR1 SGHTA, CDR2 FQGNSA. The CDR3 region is CASSSAADGSGLPERYEQYF. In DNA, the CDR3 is TGTGCCAGCAGCTCAGCGGCGGATGGTAGCGGGCTACCTGAACGCTACGAGCAGTACTTC.

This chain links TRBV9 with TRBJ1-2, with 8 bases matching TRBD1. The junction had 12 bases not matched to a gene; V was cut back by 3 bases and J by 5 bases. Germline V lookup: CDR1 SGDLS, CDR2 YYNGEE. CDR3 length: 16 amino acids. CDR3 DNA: TGTGCCAGCAGCGACAAGCGCGGGACAGGAAAGTATGGCTACACCTTC. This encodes CASSDKRGTGKYGYTF. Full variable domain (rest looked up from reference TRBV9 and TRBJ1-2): DSGVTQTPKHLITATGQRVTLRCSPRSGDLSVYWYQQSLDQGLQFLIQYYNGEERAKGNILERFSAQQFPDLHSELNLSSLELGDSALYFCASSDKRGTGKYGYTFGSGTRLTVV.

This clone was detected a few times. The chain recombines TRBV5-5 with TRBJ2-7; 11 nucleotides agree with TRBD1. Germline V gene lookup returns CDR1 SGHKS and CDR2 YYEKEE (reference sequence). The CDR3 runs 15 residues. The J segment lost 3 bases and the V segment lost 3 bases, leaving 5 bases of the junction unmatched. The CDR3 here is CASSYRDRGNYEQYF. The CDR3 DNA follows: TGTGCCAGCAGCTACAGGGACAGGGGGAACTACGAGCAGTACTTC.

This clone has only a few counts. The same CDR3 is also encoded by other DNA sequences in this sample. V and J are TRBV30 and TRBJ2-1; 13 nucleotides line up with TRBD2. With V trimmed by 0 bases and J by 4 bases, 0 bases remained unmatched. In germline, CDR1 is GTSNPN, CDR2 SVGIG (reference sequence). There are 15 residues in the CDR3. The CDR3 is CAWSVLAGGYNEQFF. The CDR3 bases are TGTGCCTGGAGTGTACTAGCGGGGGGGTACAATGAGCAGTTCTTC. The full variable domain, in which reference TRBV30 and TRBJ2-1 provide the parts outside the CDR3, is SQTIHQWPATLVQPVGSPLSLECTVEGTSNPNLYWYRQAAGRGLQLLFYSVGIGQISSEVPQNLSASRPQDRQFILSSKKLLLSDSGFYLCAWSVLAGGYNEQFFGPGTRLTVL.

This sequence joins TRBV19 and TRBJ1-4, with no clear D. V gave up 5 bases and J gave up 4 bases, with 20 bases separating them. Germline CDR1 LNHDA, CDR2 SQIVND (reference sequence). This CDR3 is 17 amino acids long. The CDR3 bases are TGTGCCAGTAGTGACCCCCAACTCCGTCGCGTTAATGAAAAACTGTTTTTT. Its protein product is CASSDPQLRRVNEKLFF. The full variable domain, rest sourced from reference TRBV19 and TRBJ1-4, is DGGITQSPKYLFRKEGQNVTLSCEQNLNHDAMYWYRQDPGQGLRLIYYSQIVNDFQKGDIAEGYSVSREKKESFPLTVTSAQKNPTAFYLCASSDPQLRRVNEKLFFGSGTQLSVL.

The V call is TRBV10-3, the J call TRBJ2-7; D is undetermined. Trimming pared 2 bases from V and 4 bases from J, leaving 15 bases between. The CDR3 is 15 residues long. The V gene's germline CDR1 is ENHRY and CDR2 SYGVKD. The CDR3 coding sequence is TGTGCCATCAGTGAGCCCCAGGTAGGCAGGTACGAGCAGTACTTC. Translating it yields CAISEPQVGRYEQYF.

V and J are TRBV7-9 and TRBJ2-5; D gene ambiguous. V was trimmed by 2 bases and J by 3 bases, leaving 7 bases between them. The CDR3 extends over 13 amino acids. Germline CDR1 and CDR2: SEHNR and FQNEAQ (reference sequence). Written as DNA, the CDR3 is TGTGCCAGCAGCTTAAGACCGGAAGAGACCCAGTACTTC. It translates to CASSLRPEETQYF.

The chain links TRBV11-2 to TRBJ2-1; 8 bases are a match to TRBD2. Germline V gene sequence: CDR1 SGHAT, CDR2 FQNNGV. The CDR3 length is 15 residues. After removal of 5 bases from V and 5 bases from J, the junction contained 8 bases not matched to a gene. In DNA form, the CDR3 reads TGTGCCAGCAGCCAGTCGGGGGGGCGGGACAATGAGCAGTTCTTC. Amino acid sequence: CASSQSGGRDNEQFF. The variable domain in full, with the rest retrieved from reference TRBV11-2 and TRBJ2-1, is EAGVAQSPRYKIIEKRQSVAFWCNPISGHATLYWYQQILGQGPKLLIQFQNNGVVDDSQLPKDRFSAERLKGVDSTLKIQPAKLEDSAVYLCASSQSGGRDNEQFFGPGTRLTVL.

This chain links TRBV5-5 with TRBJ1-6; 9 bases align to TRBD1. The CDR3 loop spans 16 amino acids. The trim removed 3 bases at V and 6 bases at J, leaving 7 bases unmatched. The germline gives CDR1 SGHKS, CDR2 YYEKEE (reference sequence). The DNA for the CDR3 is TGTGCCAGCAGCTCCTTACAGGGGGCAGCTAATTCACCCCTCCACTTT. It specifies CASSSLQGAANSPLHF.

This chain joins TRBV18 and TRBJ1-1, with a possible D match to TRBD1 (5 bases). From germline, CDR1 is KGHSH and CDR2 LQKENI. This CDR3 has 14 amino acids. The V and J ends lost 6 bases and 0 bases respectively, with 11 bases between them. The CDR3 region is CASSPGTVNTEAFF. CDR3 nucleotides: TGTGCCAGCTCGCCCGGGACTGTGAACACTGAAGCTTTCTTT.

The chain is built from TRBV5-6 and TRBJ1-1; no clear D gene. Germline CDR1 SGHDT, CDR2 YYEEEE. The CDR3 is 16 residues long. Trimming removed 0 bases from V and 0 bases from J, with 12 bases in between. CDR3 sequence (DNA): TGTGCCAGCAGCTTGGCCTTGTCCAGATTGAACACTGAAGCTTTCTTT. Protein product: CASSLALSRLNTEAFF. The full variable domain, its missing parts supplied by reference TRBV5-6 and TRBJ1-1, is DAGVTQSPTHLIKTRGQQVTLRCSPKSGHDTVSWYQQALGQGPQFIFQYYEEEERQRGNFPDRFSGHQFPNYSSELNVNALLLGDSALYLCASSLALSRLNTEAFFGQGTRLTVV.

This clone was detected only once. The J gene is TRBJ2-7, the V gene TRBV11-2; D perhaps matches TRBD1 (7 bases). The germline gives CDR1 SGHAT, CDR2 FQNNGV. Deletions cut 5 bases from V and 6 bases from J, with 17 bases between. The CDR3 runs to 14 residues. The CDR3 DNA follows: TGTGCCAGCAGCCGCCGGAGGGGGCCGTTCGAGCAGTACTTC. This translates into CASSRRRGPFEQYF.

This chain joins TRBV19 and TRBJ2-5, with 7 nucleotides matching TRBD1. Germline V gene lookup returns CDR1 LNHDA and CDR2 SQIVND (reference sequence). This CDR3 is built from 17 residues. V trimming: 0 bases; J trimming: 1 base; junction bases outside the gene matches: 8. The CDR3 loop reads CASSIDRRDSSQETQYF. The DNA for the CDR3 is TGTGCCAGTAGTATAGATCGCCGGGACAGTTCCCAAGAGACCCAGTACTTC. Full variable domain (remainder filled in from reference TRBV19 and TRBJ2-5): DGGITQSPKYLFRKEGQNVTLSCEQNLNHDAMYWYRQDPGQGLRLIYYSQIVNDFQKGDIAEGYSVSREKKESFPLTVTSAQKNPTAFYLCASSIDRRDSSQETQYFGPGTRLLVL.

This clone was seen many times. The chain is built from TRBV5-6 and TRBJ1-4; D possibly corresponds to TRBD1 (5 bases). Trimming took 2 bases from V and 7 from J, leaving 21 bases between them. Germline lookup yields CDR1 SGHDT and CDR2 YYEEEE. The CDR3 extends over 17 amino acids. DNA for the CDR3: TGTGCCAGCAGCTTTGGTCGTAGGTTGGGGGTTATTGAAAAACTGTTTTTT. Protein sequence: CASSFGRRLGVIEKLFF.

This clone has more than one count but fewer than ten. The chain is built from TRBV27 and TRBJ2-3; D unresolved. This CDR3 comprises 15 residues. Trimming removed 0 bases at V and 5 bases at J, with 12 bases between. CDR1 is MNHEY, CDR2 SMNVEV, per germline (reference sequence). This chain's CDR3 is CASSLSPETGDTQYF. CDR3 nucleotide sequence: TGTGCCAGCAGTTTATCTCCGGAAACGGGAGATACGCAGTATTTT.

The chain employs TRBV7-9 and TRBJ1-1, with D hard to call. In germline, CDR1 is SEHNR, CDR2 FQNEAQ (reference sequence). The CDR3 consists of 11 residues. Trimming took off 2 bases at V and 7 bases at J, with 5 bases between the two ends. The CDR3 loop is CASSLLIEAFF. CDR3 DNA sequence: TGTGCCAGCAGCTTACTTATTGAAGCTTTCTTT.

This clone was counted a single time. Here the CDR3 reads CASSPRQGFGETQYF. Written as DNA, the CDR3 is TGTGCCAGCAGCCCCCGACAGGGTTTTGGGGAGACCCAGTACTTC. The chain uses TRBV5-4 and TRBJ2-5; TRBD1 aligns across 7 bases. The CDR3 loop spans 15 amino acids. Germline assignment: CDR1 SGHNT and CDR2 YYREEE (reference sequence). J gave up 5 bases and V 4 bases, and 11 bases lay outside the gene matches.

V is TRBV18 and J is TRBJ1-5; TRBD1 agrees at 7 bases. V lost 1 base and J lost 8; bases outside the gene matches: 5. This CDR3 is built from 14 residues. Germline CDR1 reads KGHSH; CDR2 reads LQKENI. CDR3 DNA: TGTGCCAGCTCACCACTTCAGGGGGAAGAGCCCCAGCATTTT. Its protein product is CASSPLQGEEPQHF.

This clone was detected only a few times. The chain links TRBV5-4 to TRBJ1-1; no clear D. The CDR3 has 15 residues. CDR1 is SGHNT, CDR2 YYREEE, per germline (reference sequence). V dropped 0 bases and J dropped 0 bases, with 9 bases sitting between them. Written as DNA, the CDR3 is TGTGCCAGCAGCTTGGCAGTGGGTTTGAACACTGAAGCTTTCTTT. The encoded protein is CASSLAVGLNTEAFF.

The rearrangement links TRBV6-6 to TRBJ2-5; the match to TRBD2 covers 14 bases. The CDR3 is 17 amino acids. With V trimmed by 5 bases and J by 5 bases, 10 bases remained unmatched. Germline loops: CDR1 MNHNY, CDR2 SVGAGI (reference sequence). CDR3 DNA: TGTGCCAGCAGTCGAACTCGGACTAGCGGGGGGCGGGAGACCCAGTACTTC. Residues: CASSRTRTSGGRETQYF.

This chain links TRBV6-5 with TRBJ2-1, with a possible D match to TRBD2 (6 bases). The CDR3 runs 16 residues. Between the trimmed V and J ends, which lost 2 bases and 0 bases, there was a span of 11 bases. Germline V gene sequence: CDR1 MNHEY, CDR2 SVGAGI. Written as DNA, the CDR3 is TGTGCCAGCAGTTACGGCGGGGATAGCTCCTACAATGAGCAGTTCTTC. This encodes CASSYGGDSSYNEQFF.

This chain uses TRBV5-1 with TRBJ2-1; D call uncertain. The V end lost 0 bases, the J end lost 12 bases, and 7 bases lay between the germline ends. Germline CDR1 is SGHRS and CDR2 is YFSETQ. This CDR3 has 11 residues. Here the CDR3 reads CASSLGVWQFF. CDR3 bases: TGCGCCAGCAGCTTGGGGGTGTGGCAGTTCTTC.

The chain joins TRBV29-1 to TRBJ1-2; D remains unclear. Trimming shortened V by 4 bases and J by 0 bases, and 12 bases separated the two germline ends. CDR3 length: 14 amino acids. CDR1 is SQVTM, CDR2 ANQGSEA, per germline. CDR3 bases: TGCAGCGTTGTGAACTCCGGGACTAACTATGGCTACACCTTC. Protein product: CSVVNSGTNYGYTF.